Below are 5 T cell receptor beta chains sequenced from a single sample in a study of control samples from healthy donors and cancer patients. The method was immunoSEQ multiplex PCR; TCRdb's version includes in-frame clones alone and lacks a portion of them. This sample yields some 130,000 clones, of which just under 95% are seen a single time; 3.6% belongs to the top ten. The sequenced material came from blood. The receptors were gathered from a man aged 30 to 39 in good health.

V gene TRBV7-2 combines with J gene TRBJ2-1; TRBD2 agrees at 8 bases. This CDR3 has 16 amino acids. With 4 bases clipped from V and 3 bases from J, the junction kept 8 bases outside the gene matches. Germline lookup yields CDR1 SGHTA and CDR2 FQGNSA. The CDR3 region has the DNA TGTGCCAGCAGCTGGAGTAGCGGGGAGAGCTACAATGAGCAGTTCTTC. Its translation: CASSWSSGESYNEQFF. The whole variable domain, filled in from reference TRBV7-2 and TRBJ2-1, reads GAGVSQSPSNKVTEKGKDVELRCDPISGHTALYWYRQSLGQGLEFLIYFQGNSAPDKSGLPSDRFSAERTGGSVSTLTIQRTQQEDSAVYLCASSWSSGESYNEQFFGPGTRLTVL.

The table lists this clone with a count of one. This sequence joins TRBV19 and TRBJ2-7; possibly TRBD2 for D (6 bases). Trimming took 0 bases from V and 2 from J, leaving 11 bases between them. This CDR3 contains 15 residues. The germline V gene has CDR1 LNHDA and CDR2 SQIVND (reference sequence). CDR3 region: CASSIDAGLTYEQYF. In DNA form, the CDR3 reads TGTGCCAGTAGTATAGATGCGGGGCTAACCTACGAGCAGTACTTC.

The chain carries TRBV29-1 and TRBJ2-4; maybe TRBD1 (5 bases). The V end was cut by 2 bases, the J end by 5 bases, with 10 bases between. The germline V gene encodes CDR1 SQVTM and CDR2 ANQGSEA. The CDR3 consists of 13 residues. As DNA, the CDR3 is TGCAGCGTTGAAAGGACACTCGAAAACATTCAGTACTTC. Amino acids: CSVERTLENIQYF.

The chain uses TRBV4-2 and TRBJ2-2, with unresolved D. The length of the CDR3 is 14 residues. With 0 bases removed from V and 7 bases from J, the gap between germline ends came to 9 bases. Germline CDR1 and CDR2: LGHNA and YNFKEQ. The CDR3, as DNA: TGTGCCAGCAGCCAAGACCGAGAAAGCGGGGAGCTGTTTTTT. This translates into CASSQDRESGELFF.

CDR3 amino acids: CASSSSGYPYNEQFF. The CDR3 bases are TGTGCCAGCAGCTCCTCGGGCTACCCCTACAATGAGCAGTTCTTC. This chain uses TRBV11-3 with TRBJ2-1; unclear D gene. The CDR3 runs to 15 residues. CDR1 is SGHNT and CDR2 is YENEEA in the germline V gene. V was clipped by 4 bases and J by 2 bases, with 12 bases between them.